The source of this T cell receptor (beta chain) is a study of blood T cell repertoires in COVID-19. Study context: Samples of COVID-19 (acute and convalescent) were obtained from the United States, Italy and Spain.

Source study methods: Reference gene primer amplification yielded estimated nucleated cell counts. This table comes from immunoSEQ multiplex PCR, and its TCRdb copy is limited to in-frame clones, with some not included. That table supplies the V and J calls and clone size; D and trimming were determined from the DNA. The repertoire holds fewer than 150,000 clones, with 75% to 90% as singletons. V lost 1 base and J 9 bases, leaving 13 bases between the germline ends. This CDR3 is 13 amino acids long. Germline CDR1 reads SNHLY; CDR2 reads FYNNEI. Sequencing was done on a sample of peripheral blood. This clonotype was sampled from a woman over 75 with acute or convalescent COVID-19. The genes are TRBV2 and TRBJ2-7; perhaps TRBD2 as D (7 bases). CDR3 sequence reads: CASSEEGGVGQYF. The CDR3 DNA is TGTGCCAGCAGTGAAGAAGGGGGGGTCGGGCAGTACTTC.